The subject of this entry is one TCR beta chain. Its antigen is unknown. The data were obtained in a study of T cell repertoires in ileal Crohn's disease. Study conclusions and caveats: Compared with non-smokers, active smokers at surgery showed more clonal expansions.

The time point is: inflamed ileum from the surgical specimen. This CDR3 is built from 14 residues. J lost 4 bases, V lost 4 bases, and 8 bases had no gene match. CDR1 is GTSNPN and CDR2 is SVGIG in the germline V gene (reference sequence). Sequenced by immunoSEQ multiplex PCR; TCRdb stores in-frame clones only, minus some. The sample holds 12,000 to 15,000 clones, more than 60% seen once. Specimen: ileal tissue. This TCR came from an adult with Crohn's disease. The chain joins TRBV30 to TRBJ1-2, with 8 bases lining up with TRBD1. The chain's CDR3 is CAWKRTGGSYGYTF. The CDR3 region has the DNA TGTGCCTGGAAGAGAACAGGGGGAAGCTATGGCTACACCTTC.